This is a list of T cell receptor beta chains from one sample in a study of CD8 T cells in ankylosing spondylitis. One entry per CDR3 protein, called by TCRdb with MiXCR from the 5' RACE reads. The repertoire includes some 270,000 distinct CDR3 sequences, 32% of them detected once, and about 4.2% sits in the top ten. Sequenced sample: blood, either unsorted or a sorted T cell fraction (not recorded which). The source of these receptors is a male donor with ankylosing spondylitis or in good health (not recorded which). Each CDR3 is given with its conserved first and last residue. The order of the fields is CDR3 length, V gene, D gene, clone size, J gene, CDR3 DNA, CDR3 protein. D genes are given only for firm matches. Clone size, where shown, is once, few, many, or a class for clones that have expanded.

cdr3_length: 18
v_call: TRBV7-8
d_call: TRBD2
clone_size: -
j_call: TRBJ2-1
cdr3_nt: TGTGCCAGCAGCCGAGCAGGGGGACTAGCGGGGGGCTTGGGGGAGCAGTTCTTC
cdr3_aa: CASSRAGGLAGGLGEQFF

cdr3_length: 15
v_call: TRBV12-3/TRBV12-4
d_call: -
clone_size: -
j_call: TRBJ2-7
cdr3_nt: TGTGCCAGCAGTCATGGAACAGCGAACCTCTACGAGCAGTACTTC
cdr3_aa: CASSHGTANLYEQYF

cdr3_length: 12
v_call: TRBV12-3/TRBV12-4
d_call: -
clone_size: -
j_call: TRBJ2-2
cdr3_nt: TGTGCCAGCAGTTCAGTTACCGGGGAGCTGTTTTTT
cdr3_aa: CASSSVTGELFF

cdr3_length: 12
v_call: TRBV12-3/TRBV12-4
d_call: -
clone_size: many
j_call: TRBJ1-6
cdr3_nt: TGTGCCAGCAGTTCGGGGAATTCACCCCTCCACTTT
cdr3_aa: CASSSGNSPLHF

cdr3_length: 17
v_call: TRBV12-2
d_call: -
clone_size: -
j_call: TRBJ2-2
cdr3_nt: TGTGCAAGTCGCTTGGCTAGCAGCTCAGGGATGGGCGGGGAGCTGTTTTTT
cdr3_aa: CASRLASSSGMGGELFF

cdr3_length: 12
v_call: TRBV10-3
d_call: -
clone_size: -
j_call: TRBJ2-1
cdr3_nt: TGTGCCATCAGTGAACGTTTCAATGAGCAGTTCTTC
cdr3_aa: CAISERFNEQFF

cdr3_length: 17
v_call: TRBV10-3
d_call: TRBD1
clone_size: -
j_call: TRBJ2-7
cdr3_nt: TGTGCCATCAGTGAGGCGGCTTTGGGGACAGCTACCTACGAGCAGTACTTC
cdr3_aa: CAISEAALGTATYEQYF

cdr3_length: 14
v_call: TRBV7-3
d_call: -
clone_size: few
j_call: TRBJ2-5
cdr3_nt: TGTGCCAGCAGCTTAAGCTCCTTAGGAGAGACCCAGTACTTC
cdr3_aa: CASSLSSLGETQYF

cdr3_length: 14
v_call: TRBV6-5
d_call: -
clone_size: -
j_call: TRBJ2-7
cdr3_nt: TGTGCCAGCAGTTCACGGCCCCCCCGAAGCGAGCAGTACTTC
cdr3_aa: CASSSRPPRSEQYF

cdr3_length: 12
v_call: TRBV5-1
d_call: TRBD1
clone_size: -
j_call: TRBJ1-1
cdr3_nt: TGCGCCAGCAGCTTACAGGGGCTTGAAGCTTTCTTT
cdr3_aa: CASSLQGLEAFF

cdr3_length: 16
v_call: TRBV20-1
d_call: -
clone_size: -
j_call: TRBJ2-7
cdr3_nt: TGCAGTGCACTTGGTTTGCCGGGGAAGAGCTCCTACGAGCAGTACTTC
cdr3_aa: CSALGLPGKSSYEQYF

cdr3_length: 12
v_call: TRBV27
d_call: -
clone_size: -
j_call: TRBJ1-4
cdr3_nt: TGTGCCAGCGGGGGAATTAATGAAAAACTGTTTTTT
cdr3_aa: CASGGINEKLFF

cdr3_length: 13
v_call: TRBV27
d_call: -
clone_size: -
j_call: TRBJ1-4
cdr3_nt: TGTGCCAGCAGTTACACAACTAATGAAAAACTGTTTTTT
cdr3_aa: CASSYTTNEKLFF

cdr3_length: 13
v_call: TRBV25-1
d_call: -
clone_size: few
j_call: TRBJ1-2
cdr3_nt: TGTGCCAGCAGGGACATACAGGACTATGGCTACACCTTC
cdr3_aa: CASRDIQDYGYTF

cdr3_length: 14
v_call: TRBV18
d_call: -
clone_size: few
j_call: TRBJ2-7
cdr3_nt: TGTGCCAGCTCACCTGCCGCGACAGCCTACGAGCAGTACTTC
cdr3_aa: CASSPAATAYEQYF

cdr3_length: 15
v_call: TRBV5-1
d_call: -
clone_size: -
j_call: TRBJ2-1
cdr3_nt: TGCGCCAGCAGCTTAACGACAGGGACTAACAATGAGCAGTTCTTC
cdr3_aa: CASSLTTGTNNEQFF

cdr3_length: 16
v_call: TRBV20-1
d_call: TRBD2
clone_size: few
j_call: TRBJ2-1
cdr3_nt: TGCAGTGCTAGAGATGGAGGGCGGGGGGCCCACAATGAGCAGTTCTTC
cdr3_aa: CSARDGGRGAHNEQFF

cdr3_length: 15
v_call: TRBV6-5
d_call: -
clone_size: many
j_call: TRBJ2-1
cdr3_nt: TGTGCCAGCAGTTCCTCGGGACCTCTATACAATGAGCAGTTCTTC
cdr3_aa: CASSSSGPLYNEQFF

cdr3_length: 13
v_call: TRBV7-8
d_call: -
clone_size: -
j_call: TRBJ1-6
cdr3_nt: TGTGCCAGCAGCTTCCCAGGGGTTTCACCCCTCCACTTT
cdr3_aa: CASSFPGVSPLHF

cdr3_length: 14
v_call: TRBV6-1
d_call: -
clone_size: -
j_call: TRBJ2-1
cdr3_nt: TGTGCCAGCAGTCGGGCGGGGGCAGCCAATGAGCAGTTCTTC
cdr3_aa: CASSRAGAANEQFF

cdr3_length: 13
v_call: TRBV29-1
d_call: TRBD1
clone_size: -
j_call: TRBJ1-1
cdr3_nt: TGCAGCGTTTACAGGGGGCGGGCCACTGAAGCTTTCTTT
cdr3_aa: CSVYRGRATEAFF

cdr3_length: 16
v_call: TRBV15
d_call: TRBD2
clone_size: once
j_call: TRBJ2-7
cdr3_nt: TGTGCCACCAGCAGAGGGACTAGCGCCAGCCCCTACGAGCAGTACTTC
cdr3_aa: CATSRGTSASPYEQYF

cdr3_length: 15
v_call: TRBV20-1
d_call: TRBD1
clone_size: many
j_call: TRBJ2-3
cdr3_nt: TGCAGTGCGAATCAAGGACAGGTGGTTTCAGATACGCAGTATTTT
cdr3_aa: CSANQGQVVSDTQYF

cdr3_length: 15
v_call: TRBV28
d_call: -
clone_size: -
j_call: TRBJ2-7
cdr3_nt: TGTGCCAGCAGTTTAGGGAGACGTCTCGCCTACGAGCAGTACTTC
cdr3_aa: CASSLGRRLAYEQYF

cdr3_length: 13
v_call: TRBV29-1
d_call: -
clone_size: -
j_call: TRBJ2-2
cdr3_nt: TGCAGCGTTGGGTGGGCGAACACCGGGGAGCTGTTTTTT
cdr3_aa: CSVGWANTGELFF

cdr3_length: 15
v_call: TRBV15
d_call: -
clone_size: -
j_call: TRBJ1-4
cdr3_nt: TGTGCCACCAGCAGAGAAGGGGCCTCAGGCGAAAAACTGTTTTTT
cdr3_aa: CATSREGASGEKLFF

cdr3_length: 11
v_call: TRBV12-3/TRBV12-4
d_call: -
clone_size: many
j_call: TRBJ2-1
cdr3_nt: TGTGCCAGCAGTCTCAGGGATGAGCAGTTCTTC
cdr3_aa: CASSLRDEQFF

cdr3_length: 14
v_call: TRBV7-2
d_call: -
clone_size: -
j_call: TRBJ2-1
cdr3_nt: TGTGCCAGCAGCTTATATTGGGGGGGCTGGGAGCAGTTCTTC
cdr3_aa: CASSLYWGGWEQFF

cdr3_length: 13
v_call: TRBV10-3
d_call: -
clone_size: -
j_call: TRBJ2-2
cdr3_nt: TGTGCCATCAGTGCTAATCAGCCCGGGGAGCTGTTTTTT
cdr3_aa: CAISANQPGELFF

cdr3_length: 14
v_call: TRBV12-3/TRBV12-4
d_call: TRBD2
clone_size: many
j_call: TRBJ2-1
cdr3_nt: TGTGCCAGCAGTGTCACTAGCGGTTACAATGAGCAGTTCTTC
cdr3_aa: CASSVTSGYNEQFF

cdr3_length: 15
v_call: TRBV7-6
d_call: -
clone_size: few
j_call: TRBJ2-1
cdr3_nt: TGTGCCAGCAGCGTTCCCGGGACCCAGTACAATGAGCAGTTCTTC
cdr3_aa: CASSVPGTQYNEQFF